This paragraph reports one T cell receptor beta chain. PCR involved 60 Vbeta and 13 Jbeta primers. The data were produced by immunoSEQ multiplex PCR, yet TCRdb's version contains in-frame clones alone and is incomplete. The sample features approximately 110,000 clones, with about 2.2% in its top ten. This sample is part of a study of cytomegalovirus exposure and HLA in healthy donors. Germline CDR1 MNHNS, CDR2 SASEGT. This CDR3 region has 13 residues. Trimming took off 0 bases at V and 6 bases at J, with 6 bases between the two ends. The sequenced sample was PBMCs. The chain recombines TRBV6-1 with TRBJ2-4; no reliable D call. This receptor was identified in a man in his forties in good health and CMV-seronegative. CDR3 sequence (DNA): TGTGCCAGCAGTGAAGCGCTGCGAAACATTCAGTACTTC. Translation: CASSEALRNIQYF.